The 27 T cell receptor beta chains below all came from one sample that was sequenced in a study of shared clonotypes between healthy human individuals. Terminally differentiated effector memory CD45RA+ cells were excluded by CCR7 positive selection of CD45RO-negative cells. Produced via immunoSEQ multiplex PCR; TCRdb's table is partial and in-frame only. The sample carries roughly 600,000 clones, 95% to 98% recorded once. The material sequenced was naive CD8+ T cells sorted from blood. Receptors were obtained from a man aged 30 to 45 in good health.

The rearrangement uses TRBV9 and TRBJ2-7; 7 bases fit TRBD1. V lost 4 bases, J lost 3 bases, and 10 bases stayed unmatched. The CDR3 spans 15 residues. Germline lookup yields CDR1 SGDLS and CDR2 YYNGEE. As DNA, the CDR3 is TGTGCCAGCAGCACCGACGGACAGGTAGGCTACGAGCAGTACTTC. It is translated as CASSTDGQVGYEQYF.

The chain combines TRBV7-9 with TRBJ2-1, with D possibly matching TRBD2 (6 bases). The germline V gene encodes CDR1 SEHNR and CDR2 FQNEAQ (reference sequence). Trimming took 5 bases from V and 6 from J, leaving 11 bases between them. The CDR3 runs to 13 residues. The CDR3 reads CASSDGLFNEQFF. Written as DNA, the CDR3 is TGTGCCAGCAGCGACGGACTATTCAATGAGCAGTTCTTC.

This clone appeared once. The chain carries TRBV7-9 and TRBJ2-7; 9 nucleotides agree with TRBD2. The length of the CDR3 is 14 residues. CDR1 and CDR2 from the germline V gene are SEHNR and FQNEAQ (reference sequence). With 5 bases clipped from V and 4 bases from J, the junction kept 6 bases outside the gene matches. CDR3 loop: CASSPSAGGYEQYF. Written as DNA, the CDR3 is TGTGCCAGCAGCCCGTCAGCGGGAGGATACGAGCAGTACTTC.

CDR3 region: CASSNGGYTDTQYF. The CDR3 DNA reads TGTGCCAGCAGTAATGGAGGGTACACAGATACGCAGTATTTT. This rearrangement joins TRBV27 to TRBJ2-3; tentative D call: TRBD2 (6 bases). The CDR3 consists of 14 residues. Trimming left V 5 bases short and J 2 bases short, with 11 bases between. The germline V gene has CDR1 MNHEY and CDR2 SMNVEV (reference sequence).

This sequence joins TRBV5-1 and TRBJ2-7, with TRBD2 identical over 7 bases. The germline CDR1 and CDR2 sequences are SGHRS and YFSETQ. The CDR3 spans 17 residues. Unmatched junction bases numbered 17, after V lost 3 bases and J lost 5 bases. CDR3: CASSSTPWRENFNEQYF. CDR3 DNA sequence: TGCGCCAGCAGCTCGACCCCCTGGCGGGAGAATTTCAACGAGCAGTACTTC.

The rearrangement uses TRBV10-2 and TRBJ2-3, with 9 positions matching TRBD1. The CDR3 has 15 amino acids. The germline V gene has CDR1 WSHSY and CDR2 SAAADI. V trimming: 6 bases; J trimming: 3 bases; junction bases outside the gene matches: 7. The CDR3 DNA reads TGCGCCAGCAGGTACGGGACAGGGCCAACAGATACGCAGTATTTT. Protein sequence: CASRYGTGPTDTQYF.

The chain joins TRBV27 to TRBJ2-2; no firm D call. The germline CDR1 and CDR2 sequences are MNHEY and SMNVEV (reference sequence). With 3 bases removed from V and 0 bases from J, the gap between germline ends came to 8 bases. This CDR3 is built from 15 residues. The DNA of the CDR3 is TGTGCCAGCAGTTTTTACGGACCGAACACCGGGGAGCTGTTTTTT. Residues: CASSFYGPNTGELFF.

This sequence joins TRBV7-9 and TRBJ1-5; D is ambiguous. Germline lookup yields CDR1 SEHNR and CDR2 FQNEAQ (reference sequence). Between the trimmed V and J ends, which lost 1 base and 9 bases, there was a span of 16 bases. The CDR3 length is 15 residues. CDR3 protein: CASSLGEGKRAPQHF. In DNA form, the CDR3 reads TGTGCCAGCAGCTTAGGAGAAGGCAAGCGGGCGCCCCAGCATTTT.

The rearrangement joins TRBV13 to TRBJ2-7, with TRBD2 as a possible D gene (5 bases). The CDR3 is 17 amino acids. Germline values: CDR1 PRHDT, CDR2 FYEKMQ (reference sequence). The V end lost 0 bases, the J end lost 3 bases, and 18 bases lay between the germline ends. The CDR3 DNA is TGTGCCAGCAGCTTAGGAGTGCCGGAGGTCTTCGGCTACGAGCAGTACTTC. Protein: CASSLGVPEVFGYEQYF.

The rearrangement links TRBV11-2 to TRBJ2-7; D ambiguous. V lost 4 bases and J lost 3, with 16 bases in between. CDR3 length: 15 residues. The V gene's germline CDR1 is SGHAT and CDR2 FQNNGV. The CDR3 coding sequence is TGTGCCAGCAGCTCCGCGTCCATCGGCGGCTACGAGCAGTACTTC. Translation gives CASSSASIGGYEQYF.

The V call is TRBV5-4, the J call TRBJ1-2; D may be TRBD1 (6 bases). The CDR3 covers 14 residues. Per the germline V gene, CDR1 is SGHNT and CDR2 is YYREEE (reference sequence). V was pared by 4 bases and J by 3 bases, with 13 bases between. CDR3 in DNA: TGTGCCAGCAGCGCCACAGGGTACGACTATGGCTACACCTTC. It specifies CASSATGYDYGYTF.

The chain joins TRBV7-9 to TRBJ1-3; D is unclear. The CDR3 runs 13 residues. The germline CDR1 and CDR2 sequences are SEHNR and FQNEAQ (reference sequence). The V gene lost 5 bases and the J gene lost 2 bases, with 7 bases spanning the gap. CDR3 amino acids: CASSPPTGNTIYF. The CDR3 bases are TGTGCCAGCAGCCCCCCCACTGGAAACACCATATATTTT.

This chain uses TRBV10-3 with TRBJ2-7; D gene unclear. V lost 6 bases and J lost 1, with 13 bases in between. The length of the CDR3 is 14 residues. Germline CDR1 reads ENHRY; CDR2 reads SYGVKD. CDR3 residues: CAIRPPGSSYEQYF. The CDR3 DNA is TGTGCCATCAGGCCCCCGGGCTCGTCCTACGAGCAGTACTTC.

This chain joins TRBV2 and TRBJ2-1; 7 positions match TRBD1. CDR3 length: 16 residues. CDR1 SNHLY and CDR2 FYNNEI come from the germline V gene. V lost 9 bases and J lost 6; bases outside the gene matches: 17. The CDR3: CARSRVGTDGANEQFF. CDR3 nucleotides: TGTGCCAGGTCAAGGGTAGGGACAGACGGGGCCAATGAGCAGTTCTTC.

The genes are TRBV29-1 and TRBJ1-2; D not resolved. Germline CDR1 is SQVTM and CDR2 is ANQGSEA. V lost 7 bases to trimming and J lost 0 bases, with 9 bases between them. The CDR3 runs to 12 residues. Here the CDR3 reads CSAQTSNYGYTF. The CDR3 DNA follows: TGCAGCGCCCAGACATCTAACTATGGCTACACCTTC.

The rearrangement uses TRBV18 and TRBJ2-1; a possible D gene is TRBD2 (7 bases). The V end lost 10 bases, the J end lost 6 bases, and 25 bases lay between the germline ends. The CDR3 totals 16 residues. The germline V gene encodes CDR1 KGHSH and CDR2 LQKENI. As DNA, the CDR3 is TGTGCCACCCACGGAGGGGGGGCTCCTGATATCAATGAGCAGTTCTTC. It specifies CATHGGGAPDINEQFF.

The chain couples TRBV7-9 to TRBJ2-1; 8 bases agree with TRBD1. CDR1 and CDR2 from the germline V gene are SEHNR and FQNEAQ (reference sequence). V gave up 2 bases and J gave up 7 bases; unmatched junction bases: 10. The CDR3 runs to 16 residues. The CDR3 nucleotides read TGTGCCAGCAGCTTATCCGGACAGGGTGAACTTAATGAGCAGTTCTTC. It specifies CASSLSGQGELNEQFF. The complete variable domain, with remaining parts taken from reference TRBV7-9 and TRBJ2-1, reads DTGVSQNPRHKITKRGQNVTFRCDPISEHNRLYWYRQTLGQGPEFLTYFQNEAQLEKSRLLSDRFSAERPKGSFSTLEIQRTEQGDSAMYLCASSLSGQGELNEQFFGPGTRLTVL.

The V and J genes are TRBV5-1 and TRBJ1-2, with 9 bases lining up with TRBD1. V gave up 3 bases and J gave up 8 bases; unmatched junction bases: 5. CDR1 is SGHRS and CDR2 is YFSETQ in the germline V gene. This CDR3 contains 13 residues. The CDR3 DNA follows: TGCGCCAGCAGCTCCACAGGGGGCGACGGCTACACCTTC. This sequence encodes CASSSTGGDGYTF.

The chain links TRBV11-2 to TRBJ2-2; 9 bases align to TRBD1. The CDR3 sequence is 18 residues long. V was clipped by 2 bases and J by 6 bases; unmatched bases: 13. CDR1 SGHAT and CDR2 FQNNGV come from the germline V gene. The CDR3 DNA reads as TGTGCCAGCAGCTTAATTGTGGGACAGGGTATAATGGCCGGGGAGCTGTTTTTT. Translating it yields CASSLIVGQGIMAGELFF.

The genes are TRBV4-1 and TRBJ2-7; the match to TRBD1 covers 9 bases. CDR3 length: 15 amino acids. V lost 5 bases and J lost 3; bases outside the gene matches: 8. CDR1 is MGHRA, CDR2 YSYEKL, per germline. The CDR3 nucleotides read TGCGCCAGCAGCTCGGGACAGGGCAGTTTCTACGAGCAGTACTTC. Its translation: CASSSGQGSFYEQYF.

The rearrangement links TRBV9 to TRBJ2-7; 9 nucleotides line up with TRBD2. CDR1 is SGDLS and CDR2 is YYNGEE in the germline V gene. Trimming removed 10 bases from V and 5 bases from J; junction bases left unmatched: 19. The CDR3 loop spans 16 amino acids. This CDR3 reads CAQKVEQREAAHEQYF. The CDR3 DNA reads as TGTGCCCAGAAGGTCGAGCAGCGGGAGGCCGCCCACGAGCAGTACTTC.

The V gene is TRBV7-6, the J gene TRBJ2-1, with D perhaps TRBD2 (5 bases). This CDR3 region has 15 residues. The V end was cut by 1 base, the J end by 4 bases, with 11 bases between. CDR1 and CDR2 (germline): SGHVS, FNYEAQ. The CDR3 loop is CASSLVDGLYNEQFF. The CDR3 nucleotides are TGTGCCAGCAGCTTAGTTGACGGACTGTACAATGAGCAGTTCTTC.

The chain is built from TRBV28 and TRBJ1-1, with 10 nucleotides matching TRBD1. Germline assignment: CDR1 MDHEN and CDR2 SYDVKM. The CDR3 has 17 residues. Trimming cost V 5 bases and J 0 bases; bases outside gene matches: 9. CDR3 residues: CASSPRTGGPLNTEAFF. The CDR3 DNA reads TGTGCCAGCAGTCCGAGGACAGGGGGGCCTCTGAACACTGAAGCTTTCTTT.

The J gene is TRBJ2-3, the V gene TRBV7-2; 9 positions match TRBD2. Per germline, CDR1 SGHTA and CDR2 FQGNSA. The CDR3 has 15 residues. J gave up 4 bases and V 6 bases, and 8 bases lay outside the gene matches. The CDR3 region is CASSLSGRWPDTQYF. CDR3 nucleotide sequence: TGTGCCAGCAGTCTTAGCGGGAGATGGCCAGATACGCAGTATTTT.

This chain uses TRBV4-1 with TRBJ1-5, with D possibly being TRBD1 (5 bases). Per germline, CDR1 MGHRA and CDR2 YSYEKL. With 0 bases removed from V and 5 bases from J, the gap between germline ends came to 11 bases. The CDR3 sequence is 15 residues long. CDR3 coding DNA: TGCGCCAGCAGCCAAGAACTTCGAGGGGATCAGCCCCAGCATTTT. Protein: CASSQELRGDQPQHF.

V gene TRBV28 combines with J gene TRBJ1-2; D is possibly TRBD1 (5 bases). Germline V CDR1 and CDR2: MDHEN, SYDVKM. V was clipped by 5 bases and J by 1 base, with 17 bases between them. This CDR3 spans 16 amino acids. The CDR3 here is CASSLPGRQNNYGYTF. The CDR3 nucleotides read TGTGCCAGCAGTCTCCCAGGAAGACAGAATAACTATGGCTACACCTTC.

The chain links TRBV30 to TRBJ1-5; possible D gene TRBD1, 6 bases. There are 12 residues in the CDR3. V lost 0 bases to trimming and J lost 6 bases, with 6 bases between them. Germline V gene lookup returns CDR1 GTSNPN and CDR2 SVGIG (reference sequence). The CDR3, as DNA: TGTGCCTGGAGTGTACAGGGTCAGCCCCAGCATTTT. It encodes CAWSVQGQPQHF.